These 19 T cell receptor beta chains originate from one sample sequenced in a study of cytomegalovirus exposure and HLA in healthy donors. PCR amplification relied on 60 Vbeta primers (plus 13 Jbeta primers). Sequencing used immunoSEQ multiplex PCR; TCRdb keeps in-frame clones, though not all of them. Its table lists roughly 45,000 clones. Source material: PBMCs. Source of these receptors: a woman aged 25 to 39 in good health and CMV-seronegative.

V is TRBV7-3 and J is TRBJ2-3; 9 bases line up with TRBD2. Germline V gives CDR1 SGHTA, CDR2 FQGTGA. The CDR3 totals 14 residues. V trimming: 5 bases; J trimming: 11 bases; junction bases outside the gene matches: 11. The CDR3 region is CASSTGTSPLEQYF. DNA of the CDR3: TGTGCCAGCAGCACGGGGACTAGCCCGTTGGAGCAGTATTTT.

DNA of the CDR3: TGTGCCAGCAGCTTGATACAGGTCTCCTACGAGCAGTACTTC. Its translation is CASSLIQVSYEQYF. The V call is TRBV28, the J call TRBJ2-7, with D possibly being TRBD1 (5 bases). Germline lookup yields CDR1 MDHEN and CDR2 SYDVKM. Between the trimmed V and J ends, which lost 6 bases and 0 bases, there was a span of 12 bases. CDR3 length: 14 amino acids.

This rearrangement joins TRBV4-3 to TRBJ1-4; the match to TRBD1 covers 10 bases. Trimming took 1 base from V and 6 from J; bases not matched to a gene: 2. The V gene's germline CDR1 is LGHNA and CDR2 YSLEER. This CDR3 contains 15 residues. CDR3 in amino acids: CASSQGGTGDEKLFF. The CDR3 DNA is TGCGCCAGCAGCCAAGGGGGGACAGGGGATGAAAAACTGTTTTTT.

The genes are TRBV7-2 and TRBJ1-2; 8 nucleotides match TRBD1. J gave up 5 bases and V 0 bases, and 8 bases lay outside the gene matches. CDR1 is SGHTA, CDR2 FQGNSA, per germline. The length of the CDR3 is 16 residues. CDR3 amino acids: CASSLASGGARYGYTF. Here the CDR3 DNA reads TGTGCCAGCAGCTTAGCGTCAGGGGGCGCAAGGTATGGCTACACCTTC.

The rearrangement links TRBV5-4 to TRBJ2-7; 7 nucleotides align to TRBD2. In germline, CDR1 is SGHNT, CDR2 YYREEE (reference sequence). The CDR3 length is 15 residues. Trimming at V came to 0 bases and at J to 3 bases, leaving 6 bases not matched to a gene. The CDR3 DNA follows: TGTGCCAGCAGCTTGGGGGGCGGGGGACTCTACGAGCAGTACTTC. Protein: CASSLGGGGLYEQYF.

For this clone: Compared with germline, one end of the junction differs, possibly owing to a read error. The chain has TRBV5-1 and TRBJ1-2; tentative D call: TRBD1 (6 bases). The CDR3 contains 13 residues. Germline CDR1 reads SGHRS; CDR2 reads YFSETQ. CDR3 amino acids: CASSLGGDYGYTF. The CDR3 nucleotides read TGCGCCAGCAGTTTGGGGGGCGACTATGGCTACACCTTC.

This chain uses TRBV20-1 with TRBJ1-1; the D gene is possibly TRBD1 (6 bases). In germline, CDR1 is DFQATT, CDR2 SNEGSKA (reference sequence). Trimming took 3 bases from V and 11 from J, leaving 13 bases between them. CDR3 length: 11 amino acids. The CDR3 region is CSASDRRGAFF. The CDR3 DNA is TGCAGTGCTAGTGACAGGAGAGGGGCTTTCTTT.

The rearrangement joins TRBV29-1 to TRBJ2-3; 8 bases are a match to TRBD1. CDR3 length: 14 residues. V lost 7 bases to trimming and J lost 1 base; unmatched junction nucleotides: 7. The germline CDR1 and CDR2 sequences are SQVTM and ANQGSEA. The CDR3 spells CSGQGKWGTDTQYF. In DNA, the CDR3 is TGCAGCGGACAGGGGAAATGGGGCACAGATACGCAGTATTTT.

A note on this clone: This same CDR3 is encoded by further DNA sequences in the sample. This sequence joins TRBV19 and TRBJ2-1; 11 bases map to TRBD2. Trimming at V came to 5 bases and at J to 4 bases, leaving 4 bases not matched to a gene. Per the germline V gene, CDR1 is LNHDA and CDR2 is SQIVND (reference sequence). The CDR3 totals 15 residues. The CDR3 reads CASSQTSGSYNEQFF. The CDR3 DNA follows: TGTGCCAGTAGTCAAACTAGCGGGAGTTACAATGAGCAGTTCTTC.

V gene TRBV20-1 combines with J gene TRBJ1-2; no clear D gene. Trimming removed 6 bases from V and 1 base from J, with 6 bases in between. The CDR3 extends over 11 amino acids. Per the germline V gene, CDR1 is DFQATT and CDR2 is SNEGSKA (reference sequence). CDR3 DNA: TGCAGTGCCGATAGTAACTATGGCTACACCTTC. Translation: CSADSNYGYTF.

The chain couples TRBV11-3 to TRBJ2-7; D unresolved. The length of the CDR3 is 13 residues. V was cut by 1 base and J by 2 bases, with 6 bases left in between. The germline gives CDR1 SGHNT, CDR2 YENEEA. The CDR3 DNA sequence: TGTGCCAGCAGCTTAGTGTCTGCCTACGAGCAGTACTTC. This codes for CASSLVSAYEQYF.

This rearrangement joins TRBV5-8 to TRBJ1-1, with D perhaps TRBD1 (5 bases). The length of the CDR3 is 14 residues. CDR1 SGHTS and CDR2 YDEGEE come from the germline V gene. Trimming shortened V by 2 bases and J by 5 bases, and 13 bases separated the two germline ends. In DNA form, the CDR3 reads TGTGCCAGCAGCTTACCCGCGGGGGGAACTGAAGCTTTCTTT. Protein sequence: CASSLPAGGTEAFF. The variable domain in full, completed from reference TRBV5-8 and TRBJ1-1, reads EAGVTQSPTHLIKTRGQQATLRCSPISGHTSVYWYQQALGLGLQFLLWYDEGEERNRGNFPPRFSGRQFPNYSSELNVNALELEDSALYLCASSLPAGGTEAFFGQGTRLTVV.

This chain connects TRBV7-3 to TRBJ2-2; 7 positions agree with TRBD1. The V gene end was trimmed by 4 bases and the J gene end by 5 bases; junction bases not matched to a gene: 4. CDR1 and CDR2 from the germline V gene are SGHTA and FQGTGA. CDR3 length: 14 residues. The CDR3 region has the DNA TGTGCCAGCAGCTCCGGACAGGCTACCGGGGAGCTGTTTTTT. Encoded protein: CASSSGQATGELFF. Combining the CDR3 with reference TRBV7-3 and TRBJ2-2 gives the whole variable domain GAGVSQTPSNKVTEKGKYVELRCDPISGHTALYWYRQSLGQGPEFLIYFQGTGAADDSGLPNDRFFAVRPEGSVSTLKIQRTERGDSAVYLCASSSGQATGELFFGEGSRLTVL.

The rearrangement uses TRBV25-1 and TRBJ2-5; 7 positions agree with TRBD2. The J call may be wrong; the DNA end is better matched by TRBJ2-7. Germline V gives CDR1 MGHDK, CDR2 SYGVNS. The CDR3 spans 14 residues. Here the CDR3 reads CASSDVRGSYEQYF. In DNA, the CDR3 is TGTGCCAGCAGTGACGTGCGCGGGAGTTACGAGCAGTACTTC.

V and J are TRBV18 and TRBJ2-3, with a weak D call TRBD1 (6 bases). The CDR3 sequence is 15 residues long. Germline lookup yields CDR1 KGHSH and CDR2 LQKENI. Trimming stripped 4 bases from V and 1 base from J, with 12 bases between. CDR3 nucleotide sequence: TGTGCCAGCTCACGAACCAAGGGGGGCACAGATACGCAGTATTTT. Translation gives CASSRTKGGTDTQYF. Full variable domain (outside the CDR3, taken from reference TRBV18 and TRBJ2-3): NAGVMQNPRHLVRRRGQEARLRCSPMKGHSHVYWYRQLPEEGLKFMVYLQKENIIDESGMPKERFSAEFPKEGPSILRIQQVVRGDSAAYFCASSRTKGGTDTQYFGPGTRLTVL.

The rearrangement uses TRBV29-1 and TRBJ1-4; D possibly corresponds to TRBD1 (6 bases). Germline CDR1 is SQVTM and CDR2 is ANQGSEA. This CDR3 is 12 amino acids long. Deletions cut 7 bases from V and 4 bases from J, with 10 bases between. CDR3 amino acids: CSGGGGNEKLFF. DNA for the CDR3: TGCAGCGGGGGAGGGGGTAATGAAAAACTGTTTTTT. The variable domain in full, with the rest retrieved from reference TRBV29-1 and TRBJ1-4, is SAVISQKPSRDICQRGTSLTIQCQVDSQVTMMFWYRQQPGQSLTLIATANQGSEATYESGFVIDKFPISRPNLTFSTLTVSNMSPEDSSIYLCSGGGGNEKLFFGSGTQLSVL.

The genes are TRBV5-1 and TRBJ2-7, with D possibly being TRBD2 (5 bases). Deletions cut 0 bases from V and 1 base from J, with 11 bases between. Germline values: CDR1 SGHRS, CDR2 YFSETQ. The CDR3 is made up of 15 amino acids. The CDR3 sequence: CASSLEVGVSYEQYF. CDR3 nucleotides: TGCGCCAGCAGCTTGGAGGTGGGAGTTTCCTACGAGCAGTACTTC.

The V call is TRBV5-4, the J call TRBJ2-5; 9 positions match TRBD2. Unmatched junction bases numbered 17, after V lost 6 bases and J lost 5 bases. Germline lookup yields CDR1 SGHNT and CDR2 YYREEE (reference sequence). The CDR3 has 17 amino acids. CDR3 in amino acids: CASKTTASGTSIETQYF. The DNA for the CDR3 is TGTGCCAGCAAGACGACGGCTAGCGGGACTTCAATCGAGACCCAGTACTTC. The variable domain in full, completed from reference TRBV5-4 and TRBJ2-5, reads ETGVTQSPTHLIKTRGQQVTLRCSSQSGHNTVSWYQQALGQGPQFIFQYYREEENGRGNFPPRFSGLQFPNYSSELNVNALELDDSALYLCASKTTASGTSIETQYFGPGTRLLVL.

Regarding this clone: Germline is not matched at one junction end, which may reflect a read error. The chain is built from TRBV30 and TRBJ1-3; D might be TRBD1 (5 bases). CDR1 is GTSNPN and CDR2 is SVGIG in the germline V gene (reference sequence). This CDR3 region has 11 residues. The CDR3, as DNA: TGTGCCTGGATCAAACATAGGGGAATGACCTTT. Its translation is CAWIKHRGMTF.